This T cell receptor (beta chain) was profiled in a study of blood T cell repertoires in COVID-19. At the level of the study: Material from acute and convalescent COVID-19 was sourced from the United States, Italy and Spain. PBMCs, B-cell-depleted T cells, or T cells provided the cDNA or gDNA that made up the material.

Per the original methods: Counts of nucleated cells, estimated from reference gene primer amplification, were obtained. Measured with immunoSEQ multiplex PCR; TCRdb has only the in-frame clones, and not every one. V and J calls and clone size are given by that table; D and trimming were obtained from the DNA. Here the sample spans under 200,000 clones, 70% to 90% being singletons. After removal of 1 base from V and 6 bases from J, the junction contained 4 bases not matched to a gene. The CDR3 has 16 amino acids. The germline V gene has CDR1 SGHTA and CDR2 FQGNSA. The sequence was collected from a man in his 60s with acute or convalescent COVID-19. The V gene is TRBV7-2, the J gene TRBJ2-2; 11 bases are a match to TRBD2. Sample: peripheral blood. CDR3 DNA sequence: TGTGCCAGCAGCTTAGTAGGGACTAGCGGATCCGGGGAGCTGTTTTTT. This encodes CASSLVGTSGSGELFF.